This TCR beta chain was recorded in a study of T cells after yellow fever vaccination. 5'RACE template switching generated TCR cDNA, adding a universal primer site and UMIs. Via MiXCR, TCRdb re-called the 5' RACE reads, giving one row per CDR3 protein. The sample records 550,000 or so distinct CDR3 sequences, 15% to 20% being singletons. This clonotype showed up just a few times. The antigen is not known. Losses at the gene ends were 6 bases for V and 0 bases for J; bases not matched to a gene: 12. The CDR3 loop spans 17 amino acids. The germline gives CDR1 MDHEN, CDR2 SYDVKM. Study-wide findings and caveats: Reappearance after the booster was seen for most primary-vaccination clones, at 95% to 97% CD4 and 70% to 90% CD8.

The origin of this receptor is a young man who received the YFV17D yellow fever vaccine. Here the sequenced sample was PBMCs, taken 15 days after the yellow fever booster vaccination. The chain carries TRBV28 and TRBJ1-2; 8 bases are a match to TRBD1. CDR3 DNA: TGTGCCAGCAGCAATCCGACAGGGGCCCAAGCTAACTATGGCTACACCTTC. Translating it yields CASSNPTGAQANYGYTF.